This T cell receptor (beta chain) is drawn from a study of T-cell memory formation after mild COVID-19. Regarding the study as a whole: Mainly CM and EM harbored the contracting CD4+ clones; mainly EMRA harbored the CD8+ ones.

The CDR3 covers 13 residues. Per the germline V gene, CDR1 is KGHDR and CDR2 is SFDVKD. With 2 bases removed from V and 3 bases from J, the gap between germline ends came to 3 bases. TCRdb itself ran the 5' RACE reads through MiXCR, one entry per CDR3 protein. The data show about half a million distinct CDR3 sequences, about 20% seen once. This clonotype was found a few times. Antigen: not known. This receptor was identified in an adult woman who had mild COVID-19 (a few samples of this study predate the infection). Cell type and time point are not known. This chain uses TRBV24-1 with TRBJ2-2, with no clear D. The sequencing sample was made of PBMCs or a T cell subset sorted from them (not recorded which). The CDR3, as DNA: TGTGCCACCAGTGATTCGTACACCGGGGAGCTGTTTTTT. The encoded protein is CATSDSYTGELFF.